What follows are 27 T cell receptor beta chains derived from one specimen sequenced in a study of regulatory T cells in long-lasting Graves disease. Construction of the TCR beta libraries employed iRepertoire HTBI primers in conjunction with Arm-PCR of CDR3 regions. TCRdb re-analysed the multiplex PCR reads in MiXCR, keeping a single row per CDR3 protein. The sample has approximately 400,000 distinct CDR3 sequences; more than 20% are singletons. Time point specified: persistent/refractory GD, antithyroid drugs over 5 years with positive TRAb. RNA from PBMCs was the source of the TCR library. The sample here was peripheral blood mononuclear cells (PBMCs), taken when the disease was refractory, from a patient treated with antithyroid drugs. These receptors all come from a female donor with Graves disease.

This clonotype was seen repeatedly, ten times or more. This chain connects TRBV18 to TRBJ2-5; TRBD1 is a possible D gene (5 bases). There are 13 residues in the CDR3. Trimming removed 3 bases from V and 2 bases from J, with 7 bases in between. In germline, CDR1 is KGHSH, CDR2 LQKENI. The CDR3 loop is CASSPTVQETQYF. The CDR3 DNA sequence: TGTGCCAGCTCACCGACAGTACAAGAGACCCAGTACTTC.

This clonotype has just a few counts. The chain combines TRBV29-1 with TRBJ2-7; 8 nucleotides match TRBD1. V trimming: 3 bases; J trimming: 3 bases; junction bases outside the gene matches: 4. CDR3 size: 13 residues. Germline V gene data show CDR1 as SQVTM and CDR2 as ANQGSEA. For the CDR3, the DNA is TGCAGCGTTGAGGGACAGGACGACTACGAGCAGTACTTC. It codes for CSVEGQDDYEQYF.

This clonotype was counted between two and nine times. This chain links TRBV20-1 with TRBJ1-2; D not certain. Trimming cost V 3 bases and J 6 bases, with 8 bases left between them. Germline CDR1 and CDR2: DFQATT and SNEGSKA (reference sequence). The CDR3 has 11 residues. The CDR3 DNA reads TGCAGTGCTAGTGTCGGTAATGGCTACACCTTC. It encodes CSASVGNGYTF.

The rearrangement links TRBV7-6 to TRBJ2-3; 8 nucleotides align to TRBD2. V was clipped by 0 bases and J by 5 bases; unmatched bases: 7. The CDR3 is 16 amino acids. Looked up from germline, CDR1 is SGHVS and CDR2 is FNYEAQ. The CDR3 DNA follows: TGTGCCAGCAGCTTAGCGGGACTAGGTTCAGGAGATACGCAGTATTTT. As protein: CASSLAGLGSGDTQYF.

This clonotype was seen repeatedly, ten times or more. The chain recombines TRBV28 with TRBJ1-4, with TRBD1 identical over 10 bases. The germline V gene encodes CDR1 MDHEN and CDR2 SYDVKM. The CDR3 is 14 amino acids. The ends lost 5 bases at V and 11 bases at J; junction bases unmatched: 8. The CDR3 bases are TGTGCCAGCAGTAGGGACAGGGGCCTTTGGAAACTGTTTTTT. This sequence encodes CASSRDRGLWKLFF.

This clonotype was observed many times. The J gene is TRBJ1-1, the V gene TRBV6-1; a weak D match, TRBD1 (5 bases). The V gene lost 5 bases and the J gene lost 4 bases, with 35 bases spanning the gap. The V gene's germline CDR1 is MNHNS and CDR2 SASEGT. The CDR3 loop spans 21 amino acids. The DNA for the CDR3 is TGTGCCAGCAGTCGACTCTTAAAAAGGGGACCACAGTCCTTCGGGATCACTGAAGCTTTCTTT. As protein: CASSRLLKRGPQSFGITEAFF.

This clonotype was observed a few times. The chain employs TRBV18 and TRBJ1-5; possible D gene TRBD1, 6 bases. The CDR3 has 17 amino acids. The ends were cut back, 3 bases at V and 0 bases at J, with 15 bases in the middle. CDR1 and CDR2 from the germline V gene are KGHSH and LQKENI. The CDR3 sequence is CASSPQRDTPSNQPQHF. In nucleotides, the CDR3 is TGTGCCAGCTCACCCCAGCGGGACACACCTAGCAATCAGCCCCAGCATTTT.

The chain is built from TRBV7-9 and TRBJ2-5; 7 nucleotides align to TRBD1. CDR3 length: 13 amino acids. The germline V gene encodes CDR1 SEHNR and CDR2 FQNEAQ (reference sequence). Unmatched junction bases numbered 9, after V lost 9 bases and J lost 5 bases. The CDR3 DNA sequence: TGTGCCAGTGGACCAGGGGGTGTGGAGACCCAGTACTTC. Protein: CASGPGGVETQYF.

The genes are TRBV4-1 and TRBJ2-5, with D uncertain. Trimming pared 0 bases from V and 0 bases from J, leaving 8 bases between. This CDR3 contains 15 residues. In germline, CDR1 is MGHRA, CDR2 YSYEKL. CDR3 residues: CASSQENQDQETQYF. The CDR3 nucleotides are TGCGCCAGCAGCCAAGAAAACCAAGACCAAGAGACCCAGTACTTC.

This clonotype was counted many times. As DNA, the CDR3 is TGTGCCAGCAGTTTAGCGCACGAGGGGTCACCCCTCCACTTT. It specifies CASSLAHEGSPLHF. V usage is TRBV12-3 or TRBV12-4 and J usage is TRBJ1-6; tentatively, D is TRBD1 (5 bases). CDR3 size: 14 residues. The germline V and J ends were trimmed by 0 bases and 10 bases, with 10 bases remaining between them.

This chain connects TRBV5-1 to TRBJ2-5; unclear D gene. CDR3 length equals 13 residues. Germline CDR1 reads SGHRS; CDR2 reads YFSETQ. Trimming pared 6 bases from V and 2 bases from J, leaving 11 bases between. The CDR3 loop is CASNGPQQETQYF. The CDR3 DNA is TGCGCCAGCAACGGGCCCCAACAAGAGACCCAGTACTTC.

This clonotype was detected only once. The J gene is TRBJ2-7, the V gene TRBV30, with D uncertain. CDR3 length: 15 residues. Trimming took 6 bases from V and 0 from J, leaving 18 bases between them. CDR1 is GTSNPN, CDR2 SVGIG, per germline (reference sequence). The CDR3 bases are TGTGCCTGTGGCAGATTAGGCGAAAGCTCCTACGAGCAGTACTTC. As protein: CACGRLGESSYEQYF.

As DNA, the CDR3 is TGCAGCGTTGACCGACAGCTGAACACTGAAGCTTTCTTT. Translating it yields CSVDRQLNTEAFF. V usage is TRBV29-1 and J usage is TRBJ1-1; perhaps TRBD1 as D (5 bases). Trimming cost V 3 bases and J 0 bases, with 8 bases left between them. The CDR3 has 13 amino acids. Germline CDR1 and CDR2: SQVTM and ANQGSEA.

The V call is TRBV20-1, the J call TRBJ2-2; D not certain. Between the trimmed V and J ends, which lost 1 base and 4 bases, there was a span of 7 bases. The CDR3 runs 13 residues. Germline lookup yields CDR1 DFQATT and CDR2 SNEGSKA (reference sequence). As DNA, the CDR3 is TGCAGTGCTAGAGGGCGTGGCACCGGGGAGCTGTTTTTT. This encodes CSARGRGTGELFF.

This clonotype was counted only a few times. The chain carries TRBV20-1 and TRBJ1-2; perhaps TRBD1 as D (5 bases). This CDR3 is 11 amino acids long. CDR1 and CDR2 (germline): DFQATT, SNEGSKA (reference sequence). V was cut by 3 bases and J by 8 bases, with 10 bases left in between. Here the CDR3 reads CSASFREGYTF. The CDR3 bases are TGCAGTGCTAGTTTCAGGGAAGGCTACACCTTC.

This clonotype occurred a few times. The chain combines TRBV12-5 with TRBJ1-2; 9 positions agree with TRBD1. The V and J ends lost 0 bases and 4 bases, in that order; junction bases with no gene match: 9. CDR1 and CDR2 from the germline V gene are LGHNT and FRNRAP. This CDR3 is built from 17 residues. The CDR3 sequence is CASGLVSKTGGTYGYTF. The CDR3 bases are TGTGCTAGTGGTTTGGTATCAAAGACAGGGGGAACCTATGGCTACACCTTC.

The J gene is TRBJ2-2, the V gene TRBV29-1; no clear D. The CDR3 spans 16 residues. In germline, CDR1 is SQVTM, CDR2 ANQGSEA. Trimming left V 3 bases short and J 0 bases short, with 14 bases between. CDR3 DNA sequence: TGCAGCGTTGACCTCGTGGGAAGTTCGAACACCGGGGAGCTGTTTTTT. This gives the protein CSVDLVGSSNTGELFF.

The chain uses TRBV20-1 and TRBJ2-5; D remains ambiguous. This CDR3 spans 13 amino acids. The V gene lost 3 bases and the J gene lost 1 base, with 9 bases spanning the gap. Germline loops: CDR1 DFQATT, CDR2 SNEGSKA (reference sequence). CDR3 sequence (DNA): TGCAGTGCTAGGATCGGAATCCAAGAGACCCAGTACTTC. Translating gives CSARIGIQETQYF.

This clonotype was found many times. The rearrangement uses TRBV12-3 or TRBV12-4 and TRBJ1-4; D is uncertain. This CDR3 spans 13 amino acids. Deletions cut 3 bases from V and 8 bases from J, with 10 bases between. The CDR3 here is CASSFDGKEKLFF. For the CDR3, the DNA is TGTGCCAGCAGTTTCGATGGGAAAGAAAAACTGTTTTTT.

In its sample, this clonotype was seen many times. This rearrangement joins TRBV12-3 or TRBV12-4 to TRBJ1-4; tentatively, D is TRBD1 (6 bases). The CDR3 is 16 amino acids. V lost 6 bases to trimming and J lost 6 bases, with 20 bases between them. Here the CDR3 DNA reads TGTGCCAGCAGCCCCGAGACAGGTTCCTTTTATGAAAAACTGTTTTTT. This codes for CASSPETGSFYEKLFF.

This clonotype has a count of ten or more. The chain joins TRBV11-2 to TRBJ1-1; D call uncertain. Trimming removed 1 base at V and 1 base at J, with 13 bases between. The CDR3 extends over 16 amino acids. Germline V gene sequence: CDR1 SGHAT, CDR2 FQNNGV. CDR3 sequence reads: CASSLGLLVKNTEAFF. The CDR3 coding sequence is TGTGCCAGCAGCTTAGGTCTTCTGGTTAAGAACACTGAAGCTTTCTTT.

The sample holds a few counts of this clonotype. The chain joins TRBV7-2 to TRBJ2-7; TRBD2 matches at 15 bases. The CDR3 contains 17 residues. The V and J ends lost 4 bases and 1 base, in that order; junction bases with no gene match: 5. Germline V gives CDR1 SGHTA, CDR2 FQGNSA. The CDR3 bases are TGTGCCAGCAGCTCGCTTGGACTAGCGGGAGGGTCCTACGAGCAGTACTTC. Amino acids: CASSSLGLAGGSYEQYF. The whole variable domain, filled in from reference TRBV7-2 and TRBJ2-7, reads GAGVSQSPSNKVTEKGKDVELRCDPISGHTALYWYRQSLGQGLEFLIYFQGNSAPDKSGLPSDRFSAERTGGSVSTLTIQRTQQEDSAVYLCASSSLGLAGGSYEQYFGPGTRLTVT.

A word on this clonotype: A read error may explain this, as a much larger clone is one base away. The chain carries TRBV2 and TRBJ2-7; D might be TRBD1 (5 bases). The CDR3 is 12 amino acids. Germline V gene lookup returns CDR1 SNHLY and CDR2 FYNNEI. The CDR3 DNA reads as TGTGCCGGCAGGGAACTGTCCTACGAGCAGTACTTC. It translates to CAGRELSYEQYF.

This clonotype was counted ten times or more. The V call is TRBV6-5, the J call TRBJ1-1, with TRBD1 as a possible D gene (6 bases). Germline lookup yields CDR1 MNHEY and CDR2 SVGAGI. This CDR3 is built from 18 residues. V was trimmed by 2 bases and J by 6 bases, leaving 25 bases between them. The CDR3 sequence: CASSYPVGATLSPAEAFF. CDR3 sequence (DNA): TGTGCCAGCAGTTACCCCGTGGGGGCGACCCTGTCCCCCGCTGAAGCTTTCTTT.

A note on this clonotype: The conserved phenylalanine or tryptophan normally closing the CDR3 is absent here, so this likely arose from a read error. The V gene is TRBV28, the J gene TRBJ2-5; maybe TRBD1 (8 bases). Trimming cost V 6 bases and J 7 bases, with 15 bases left between them. This CDR3 region has 13 residues. CDR1 is MDHEN and CDR2 is SYDVKM in the germline V gene. This CDR3 reads CASRKTGEGTQYL. The CDR3, as DNA: TGTGCCAGCAGGAAGACAGGGGAGGGGACCCAGTACCTC.

There are a few counts of this clonotype. The J gene is TRBJ2-5, the V gene TRBV7-3; possibly TRBD1 for D (5 bases). The CDR3 loop spans 13 amino acids. Trimming removed 3 bases from V and 5 bases from J, with 10 bases in between. Looked up from germline, CDR1 is SGHTA and CDR2 is FQGTGA. This CDR3 reads CASSFEGAETQYF. For the CDR3, the DNA is TGTGCCAGCAGCTTTGAAGGGGCGGAGACCCAGTACTTC.

The table lists this clonotype with many counts. This chain uses TRBV7-9 with TRBJ2-5, with D uncertain. Trimming pared 2 bases from V and 2 bases from J, leaving 9 bases between. Per the germline V gene, CDR1 is SEHNR and CDR2 is FQNEAQ (reference sequence). The length of the CDR3 is 14 residues. CDR3 bases: TGTGCCAGCAGCTTAATTCAGTCTCAAGAGACCCAGTACTTC. Translated, it gives CASSLIQSQETQYF.